Listed here are 17 T cell receptor beta chains from one sample, sequenced in a study of T cell clonality in common variable immunodeficiency. Data came from immunoSEQ multiplex PCR; TCRdb stores just in-frame clones and leaves some out. The table lists under 45,000 clones, with no singletons. Sample: peripheral blood mononuclear cells. These receptors all come from a person aged 18 to 75 in good health.

This clone was detected ten times or more. The sequence runs out 3 residues before the end of the CDR3; the remainder is reconstructed from the germline J gene. This sequence joins TRBV6-4 and TRBJ2-4; D may be TRBD2 (7 bases). Trimming cost V 9 bases and J 5 bases, with 20 bases left between them. Germline-derived CDR1 and CDR2 are MRHNA and SNTAGT. CDR3 length: 15 amino acids. CDR3 DNA (partial): TGTGCCAGGATTAAAGGGGGGGCGGCCGAAAACATT. As protein: CARIKGGAAENI. The CDR3 in full is CARIKGGAAENIQYF.

This clone has more than one count but fewer than ten. The missing CDR3 end, 3 residues past where the read stops, is filled in from the germline J gene. J is TRBJ1-2 and V is TRBV19; the match to TRBD1 covers 7 bases. This CDR3 comprises 13 residues. In germline, CDR1 is LNHDA, CDR2 SQIVND (reference sequence). CDR3 in amino acids: CASSIGTGSGYTF. CDR3 DNA (partial): TGTGCCAGTAGTATAGGGACAGGTTCCGGC.

The table lists this clone with many counts. The read ends 3 residues shy of where the CDR3 ends; the end is completed using the germline J gene. This rearrangement joins TRBV7-9 to TRBJ2-1; a possible D gene is TRBD2 (5 bases). The CDR3 consists of 15 residues. Per germline, CDR1 SEHNR and CDR2 FQNEAQ (reference sequence). With 10 bases removed from V and 0 bases from J, the gap between germline ends came to 16 bases. The part of the CDR3 DNA that was read is TGTGCCACCGAGGGTGGAACGAGCTCCTACAATGAG. Amino acids: CATEGGTSSYNE. The whole CDR3 sequence reads CATEGGTSSYNEQFF.

This clone has at least ten counts. With the read ending 3 residues before the CDR3 end, the germline J gene is used to fill in that end. V and J are TRBV5-4 and TRBJ2-4; 9 bases agree with TRBD1. V shed 4 bases, J shed 5 bases, and the junction held 4 bases outside the gene matches. The CDR3 is made up of 14 amino acids. CDR1 and CDR2 (germline): SGHNT, YYREEE (reference sequence). The chain's CDR3 is CASSLQGAQNIQYF. CDR3 DNA, as far as it was read: TGTGCCAGCAGCCTACAGGGGGCGCAAAACATT.

To note about this clone: The CDR3 end lies 3 residues beyond the end of the read and is filled in from the germline J gene. The V gene is TRBV19, the J gene TRBJ2-3, with D possibly TRBD1 on 6 matching bases. This CDR3 is built from 15 residues. Germline-derived CDR1 and CDR2 are LNHDA and SQIVND (reference sequence). The CDR3 sequence: CASRTTGNSNQPQYF. The sequenced CDR3 bases are TGTGCCAGTAGGACCACAGGGAATAGCAATCAGCCG.

This clone was seen only a few times. Partial CDR3 DNA: TGTGCCAGCAGACGCCACCTGGACAGCTCTGGGGCCAACGCA. Translating gives CASRRHLDSSGANA. The whole CDR3 protein reads CASRRHLDSSGANALFF. The chain carries TRBV6-2 or TRBV6-3 and TRBJ1-4; D is perhaps TRBD1 (6 bases). The read terminates 3 residues before the CDR3 end, so the remaining end is supplied by the germline J gene. Germline CDR1 MNHEY, CDR2 SVGEGT. The CDR3 is 17 residues long.

There are many counts of this clone. The CDR3 is cut off 3 residues early in the read; its end comes from the germline J gene. At the DNA level, this CDR3 is encoded by other sequences in the same sample as well. V and J are TRBV20-1 and TRBJ2-7; TRBD2 might be the D (5 bases). V was shortened by 4 bases and J by 3 bases, with 25 bases between the two germline ends. The CDR3 has 17 amino acids. CDR1 and CDR2 (germline): DFQATT, SNEGSKA (reference sequence). The CDR3 sequence: CSATPPLTREQNYEQYF. The sequenced part of the CDR3 DNA is TGCAGTGCTACACCCCCCTTAACTAGAGAGCAGAACTACGAG.

Details on this clone: The read finishes 3 residues shy of the CDR3 end, and the germline J gene is used to complete it. The V call is TRBV18, the J call TRBJ1-1, with 11 nucleotides matching TRBD1. The CDR3 runs 13 residues. From germline, CDR1 is KGHSH and CDR2 LQKENI. The V and J ends lost 7 bases and 5 bases, in that order; junction bases with no gene match: 3. The CDR3 sequence is CASLDRGRTEAFF. CDR3 DNA, as far as it was read: TGTGCCAGCTTGGACAGGGGGCGAACTGAA. The full variable domain, rest sourced from reference TRBV18 and TRBJ1-1, is NAGVMQNPRHLVRRRGQEARLRCSPMKGHSHVYWYRQLPEEGLKFMVYLQKENIIDESGMPKERFSAEFPKEGPSILRIQQVVRGDSAAYFCASLDRGRTEAFFGQGTRLTVV.

This clone was recorded at least ten times. Sequencing ends 3 residues short of the CDR3 end; the germline J gene provides the rest. This rearrangement joins TRBV19 to TRBJ1-2; 8 bases line up with TRBD1. The CDR3 loop spans 15 amino acids. The germline V gene encodes CDR1 LNHDA and CDR2 SQIVND (reference sequence). With 7 bases clipped from V and 5 bases from J, the junction kept 12 bases outside the gene matches. The sequenced part of the CDR3 DNA is TGTGCCAGTACCCCCAGAGCAGGGGGCGGGTATGGC. It is translated as CASTPRAGGGYG. The full-length CDR3 reads as CASTPRAGGGYGYTF.

Many counts were recorded for this clone. With the read ending 3 residues before the CDR3 end, the germline J gene is used to fill in that end. The genes are TRBV28 and TRBJ1-1, with D tentatively TRBD1 (6 bases). In germline, CDR1 is MDHEN, CDR2 SYDVKM. The CDR3 is made up of 13 amino acids. Trimming removed 5 bases at V and 5 bases at J, with 12 bases between. The CDR3 sequence: CASSPLTGTEAFF. The CDR3 DNA, read in part, is TGTGCCAGCAGTCCCCTTACAGGGACTGAA.

The table lists this clone with many counts. The CDR3 extends 3 residues past the end of the read, so its final part is completed from the germline J gene. The V call is TRBV12-3 or TRBV12-4, the J call TRBJ2-5; no definite D call. V was clipped by 3 bases and J by 5 bases, with 13 bases between them. This CDR3 is built from 14 residues. The CDR3 sequence: CASSLATSLETQYF. CDR3 bases read: TGTGCCAGCAGTTTGGCCACCAGTTTGGAGACC.

This clone was found many times. The read terminates 3 residues before the CDR3 end, so the remaining end is supplied by the germline J gene. The rearrangement links TRBV7-9 to TRBJ1-2; D uncertain. CDR3 length: 11 amino acids. Germline V gene lookup returns CDR1 SEHNR and CDR2 FQNEAQ (reference sequence). The CDR3 DNA, read in part, is TGTGCCAGCAGCCAGGCGGGAGGC. Amino acids: CASSQAGG. The whole CDR3 protein is CASSQAGGYTF.

This clone was detected many times. The read gets to within 3 residues of the CDR3 end, and the germline J gene fills in the rest. This chain links TRBV7-2 with TRBJ2-1, with TRBD1 as a possible D gene (6 bases). This CDR3 contains 12 residues. Looked up from germline, CDR1 is SGHTA and CDR2 is FQGNSA. V was shortened by 4 bases and J by 8 bases, with 9 bases between the two germline ends. The sequenced part of the CDR3 DNA is TGTGCCAGCAGCTACAGGGATCATGAG. Translating gives CASSYRDHE. The complete CDR3 protein is CASSYRDHEQFF.

There are many counts of this clone. The CDR3 end is not reached by the read, which stops 3 residues before it; the germline J gene fills it in. The J gene is TRBJ1-1, the V gene TRBV30; TRBD1 is a possible D gene (5 bases). V lost 0 bases and J lost 1, with 6 bases in between. The CDR3 totals 13 residues. Germline assignment: CDR1 GTSNPN and CDR2 SVGIG (reference sequence). CDR3 region: CAWSVQENTEAFF. The CDR3 DNA, read in part, is TGTGCCTGGAGTGTACAGGAGAACACTGAA.

This clone was recorded at least ten times. Read sequence stops 3 residues before the CDR3 end, and the germline J gene provides the missing end. The gene calls are TRBV20-1 and TRBJ1-5; 11 bases match TRBD1. Germline CDR1 reads DFQATT; CDR2 reads SNEGSKA (reference sequence). Losses at the gene ends were 3 bases for V and 3 bases for J; bases not matched to a gene: 7. The CDR3 sequence is 16 residues long. CDR3 bases read: TGCAGTGCTAGGGACAGGGGGCGAGCCTACAATCAGCCC. Translating gives CSARDRGRAYNQP. The CDR3 in full is CSARDRGRAYNQPQHF.

This clone came up many times. From the germline J gene comes the end of the CDR3, since the read stops 3 residues before it. The rearrangement links TRBV6-4 to TRBJ1-5; 9 bases fit TRBD1. Germline-derived CDR1 and CDR2 are MRHNA and SNTAGT. The CDR3 consists of 17 residues. The junction had 11 bases not matched to a gene; V was cut back by 4 bases and J by 4 bases. The CDR3 reads CASSASSTGGANQPQHF. Partial CDR3 DNA: TGTGCCAGCAGTGCCTCCTCCACAGGGGGCGCGAATCAGCCC.

This clone was counted ten times or more. The read falls 3 residues short of the CDR3 end, and the missing part is taken from the germline J gene. The chain is built from TRBV14 and TRBJ2-7; 9 bases are a match to TRBD1. The germline CDR1 and CDR2 sequences are SGHDN and FVKESK. V trimming: 1 base; J trimming: 2 bases; junction bases outside the gene matches: 15. This CDR3 is built from 19 residues. The CDR3 spells CASSQVWAPPGQGAYEQYF. CDR3 DNA (partial): TGTGCCAGCAGCCAAGTCTGGGCCCCGCCGGGACAGGGCGCCTACGAG.